This TCR beta chain appears in the sequencing data of a study of cytomegalovirus exposure and HLA in healthy donors. Germline values: CDR1 SGHDN, CDR2 FVKESK. Deletions cut 4 bases from V and 10 bases from J, with 16 bases between. The CDR3 extends over 14 amino acids. Data came from immunoSEQ multiplex PCR; TCRdb stores just in-frame clones and leaves some out. The repertoire holds about 69,000 clones, with 95% to 96% as singletons. This rearrangement joins TRBV14 to TRBJ2-2; D is uncertain. This clonotype was sampled from a woman between 18 and 30 years old in good health and CMV-seropositive. Sequences were obtained from PBMCs. CDR3 DNA sequence: TGTGCCAGCAGCCTCAACAACGTGAAATCGGAGCTGTTTTTT. It specifies CASSLNNVKSELFF.